These T cell receptor beta chains were read from a single sample in a study of cytomegalovirus exposure and HLA in healthy donors. Clones were sequenced by immunoSEQ multiplex PCR, and TCRdb holds only the in-frame ones, with some missing. Of approximately 190,000 clones listed, just under 70% are singletons. Sequencing was carried out using PBMCs. Receptors were obtained from a man aged 35-49 years in good health and CMV-seropositive. Each CDR3 is given with its conserved first and last residue. The D gene is left open where the match is weak. Expanded clones are given a class, and other clones once, few, many or no size at all.

V gene: TRBV6-4; clone size: NA; D gene: TRBD1; J gene: TRBJ1-6; CDR3 protein: CASSDVRGTHSPLHF; CDR3 DNA: TGTGCCAGCAGTGACGTCAGGGGGACACACTCACCCCTCCACTTT
V gene: TRBV28; clone size: NA; D gene: NA; J gene: TRBJ1-2; CDR3 protein: CASRLREEYGYTF; CDR3 DNA: TGTGCCAGCAGACTCAGGGAAGAATATGGCTACACCTTC
V gene: TRBV7-9; clone size: NA; D gene: NA; J gene: TRBJ2-5; CDR3 protein: CSSSLATLQGNQETQYF; CDR3 DNA: TGTTCCAGCAGCTTAGCCACCCTACAGGGCAACCAAGAGACCCAGTACTTC
V gene: TRBV10-1; clone size: few; D gene: NA; J gene: TRBJ1-1; CDR3 protein: CASRASLGNTEAFF; CDR3 DNA: TGCGCCAGCAGGGCAAGCCTAGGGAACACTGAAGCTTTCTTT
V gene: TRBV5-5; clone size: few; D gene: NA; J gene: TRBJ1-6; CDR3 protein: CASSLSPGTLNSPLHF; CDR3 DNA: TGTGCCAGCAGCTTGAGTCCGGGGACTCTAAATTCACCCCTCCACTTT
V gene: TRBV27; clone size: NA; D gene: TRBD1; J gene: TRBJ2-6; CDR3 protein: CASSPGQGRAGANVLTF; CDR3 DNA: TGTGCCAGCAGTCCCGGACAGGGGAGGGCTGGGGCCAACGTCCTGACTTTC
V gene: TRBV6-5; clone size: NA; D gene: TRBD1; J gene: TRBJ2-1; CDR3 protein: CASSLSGGSYNEQFF; CDR3 DNA: TGTGCCAGCAGTCTGTCAGGGGGCTCCTACAATGAGCAGTTCTTC
V gene: TRBV28; clone size: few; D gene: TRBD1; J gene: TRBJ1-6; CDR3 protein: CASSWQGARWSPLHF; CDR3 DNA: TGTGCCAGCAGTTGGCAGGGGGCGCGCTGGTCACCCCTCCACTTT
V gene: TRBV11-3; clone size: NA; D gene: NA; J gene: TRBJ1-3; CDR3 protein: CASSFGTASGNTIYF; CDR3 DNA: TGTGCCAGCAGTTTCGGGACTGCCTCTGGAAACACCATATATTTT
V gene: TRBV5-6; clone size: NA; D gene: NA; J gene: TRBJ2-7; CDR3 protein: CASSFIDRGRDSYEQYF; CDR3 DNA: TGTGCCAGCAGCTTTATTGATCGAGGTCGGGACTCCTACGAGCAGTACTTC
V gene: TRBV6-5; clone size: NA; D gene: NA; J gene: TRBJ1-2; CDR3 protein: CASSYSRSAGRGTF; CDR3 DNA: TGTGCCAGCAGTTACAGTCGGTCAGCGGGGCGAGGCACCTTC
V gene: TRBV2; clone size: NA; D gene: NA; J gene: TRBJ1-5; CDR3 protein: CASSEAQGSRQPQHF; CDR3 DNA: TGTGCCAGCAGTGAGGCTCAGGGTTCACGCCAGCCCCAGCATTTT
V gene: TRBV10-3; clone size: NA; D gene: TRBD2; J gene: TRBJ2-3; CDR3 protein: CAISESLAGAGDTQYF; CDR3 DNA: TGTGCCATCAGTGAGTCACTAGCGGGGGCGGGAGATACGCAGTATTTT
V gene: TRBV6-1; clone size: NA; D gene: NA; J gene: TRBJ2-1; CDR3 protein: CASRREISYNEQFF; CDR3 DNA: TGTGCCAGCAGGAGGGAAATCTCCTACAATGAGCAGTTCTTC
V gene: TRBV7-9; clone size: few; D gene: NA; J gene: TRBJ1-4; CDR3 protein: CASSRDRAISNEKLFF; CDR3 DNA: TGTGCCAGCAGCCGGGATCGTGCCATCTCAAATGAAAAACTGTTTTTT
V gene: TRBV15; clone size: NA; D gene: NA; J gene: TRBJ2-1; CDR3 protein: CATSRFSGEYNEQFF; CDR3 DNA: TGTGCCACCAGCAGGTTCTCGGGGGAATACAATGAGCAGTTCTTC
V gene: TRBV19; clone size: few; D gene: NA; J gene: TRBJ1-6; CDR3 protein: CASSQSDYNSPLHF; CDR3 DNA: TGTGCCAGTAGTCAAAGCGACTATAATTCACCCCTCCACTTT
V gene: TRBV6-1; clone size: few; D gene: NA; J gene: TRBJ1-5; CDR3 protein: CASSVRRGDNQPQHF; CDR3 DNA: TGTGCCAGCAGTGTCAGGAGGGGCGACAATCAGCCCCAGCATTTT
V gene: TRBV6-5; clone size: NA; D gene: NA; J gene: TRBJ2-2; CDR3 protein: CASSYTVPGELFF; CDR3 DNA: TGTGCCAGCAGTTACACGGTCCCCGGGGAGCTGTTTTTT
V gene: TRBV5-6; clone size: NA; D gene: TRBD2; J gene: TRBJ2-5; CDR3 protein: CASSSVPAGVETQYF; CDR3 DNA: TGTGCCAGCAGCTCCGTCCCTGCGGGGGTGGAGACCCAGTACTTC
V gene: TRBV5-1; clone size: few; D gene: TRBD1; J gene: TRBJ2-1; CDR3 protein: CASSPGQGRVNEQFF; CDR3 DNA: TGCGCCAGCAGCCCCGGACAGGGTCGTGTGAATGAGCAGTTCTTC
V gene: TRBV6-1; clone size: NA; D gene: NA; J gene: TRBJ1-5; CDR3 protein: CASSEGSTPQHF; CDR3 DNA: TGTGCCAGCAGTGAAGGAAGTACACCCCAGCATTTT
V gene: TRBV7-2; clone size: NA; D gene: TRBD1; J gene: TRBJ1-4; CDR3 protein: CASSLRRTGGSEKLFF; CDR3 DNA: TGTGCCAGCAGCTTACGCCGGACAGGGGGAAGTGAAAAACTGTTTTTT
V gene: TRBV2; clone size: NA; D gene: NA; J gene: TRBJ2-7; CDR3 protein: CASSEPESPLGF; CDR3 DNA: TGTGCCAGCAGTGAACCGGAATCCCCGCTAGGATTC
V gene: TRBV5-1; clone size: NA; D gene: NA; J gene: TRBJ2-7; CDR3 protein: CASSLDGRGPAGRYEQYF; CDR3 DNA: TGCGCCAGCAGCTTGGACGGGCGGGGTCCGGCAGGGCGATACGAGCAGTACTTC
V gene: TRBV28; clone size: NA; D gene: TRBD1; J gene: TRBJ2-7; CDR3 protein: CASVSRDRGLSF; CDR3 DNA: TGTGCCAGCGTATCGAGGGACAGGGGGTTGTCTTTC
V gene: TRBV4-2; clone size: few; D gene: TRBD1; J gene: TRBJ1-3; CDR3 protein: CASSQDPQGAGGNTIYF; CDR3 DNA: TGTGCCAGCAGCCAAGATCCCCAGGGGGCAGGTGGAAACACCATATATTTT
V gene: TRBV9; clone size: NA; D gene: TRBD1; J gene: TRBJ1-1; CDR3 protein: CASSVGQGAEAFF; CDR3 DNA: TGTGCCAGCAGCGTAGGACAGGGGGCTGAAGCTTTCTTT
V gene: TRBV4-1; clone size: NA; D gene: NA; J gene: TRBJ1-6; CDR3 protein: CASSPWGRPDYNSPLHF; CDR3 DNA: TGCGCCAGCAGCCCTTGGGGGAGGCCCGACTATAATTCACCCCTCCACTTT
V gene: TRBV19; clone size: once; D gene: NA; J gene: TRBJ1-1; CDR3 protein: CASSITGFTEAFF; CDR3 DNA: TGTGCCAGTAGTATAACGGGGTTCACTGAAGCTTTCTTT
V gene: TRBV10-2; clone size: NA; D gene: TRBD2; J gene: TRBJ2-7; CDR3 protein: CASTEAGPYEQYF; CDR3 DNA: TGCGCCAGCACTGAAGCGGGACCCTACGAGCAGTACTTC
V gene: TRBV19; clone size: NA; D gene: NA; J gene: TRBJ2-7; CDR3 protein: CASSIEAGSYEQYF; CDR3 DNA: TGTGCCAGTAGTATAGAGGCGGGGTCCTACGAGCAGTACTTC
V gene: TRBV14; clone size: NA; D gene: NA; J gene: TRBJ2-3; CDR3 protein: CASSPPPRSSTDTQYF; CDR3 DNA: TGTGCCAGCAGCCCCCCCCCTCGGAGTAGCACAGATACGCAGTATTTT
V gene: TRBV4-3; clone size: NA; D gene: NA; J gene: TRBJ2-7; CDR3 protein: CASSQVAGSSYEQYF; CDR3 DNA: TGCGCCAGCAGCCAAGTTGCGGGGAGCTCCTACGAGCAGTACTTC
V gene: TRBV19; clone size: NA; D gene: TRBD1; J gene: TRBJ1-5; CDR3 protein: CASSIGTGGNQPQHF; CDR3 DNA: TGTGCCAGTAGTATCGGGACAGGTGGCAATCAGCCCCAGCATTTT